The subject of this entry is one TCR beta chain. The target antigen is unknown. This entry comes from a study of read filtering for tumor transcriptome and immune sequencing. In the study overall: Transcriptome libraries were built from DNase-treated RNA.

From approximately 430 ng of RNA, a library with molecular barcoded alpha/delta and beta/gamma adaptors was made. TCRdb redid the calling of the reads with MiXCR, one entry per CDR3 protein. Counted here are some 140,000 distinct CDR3 sequences, approximately 13% occurring once; the ten biggest clones make up roughly 7.6%. Study-wide results and caveats: This fraction held mixed bone marrow immune cells after CD138-negative sorting. About four fifths of IR-seq clonotypes had a single read, yet these held roughly 3.3% of reads. RNA-seq captured clonotypes less deeply and reliably than IR-seq.

Sequencing was carried out using a population of CD138-negative cells sorted from bone marrow. The TCR sequence derives from a donor older than 35 with multiple myeloma.

The CDR3, as DNA: TGTGCCAGCAGCCAAGACCCCAGGGGAAACTTCAATGAGCAGTTCTTC. Translation gives CASSQDPRGNFNEQFF. The chain has TRBV14 and TRBJ2-1; D perhaps matches TRBD1 (6 bases). CDR1 and CDR2 (germline): SGHDN, FVKESK. The length of the CDR3 is 16 residues. Trimming stripped 0 bases from V and 6 bases from J, with 15 bases between.